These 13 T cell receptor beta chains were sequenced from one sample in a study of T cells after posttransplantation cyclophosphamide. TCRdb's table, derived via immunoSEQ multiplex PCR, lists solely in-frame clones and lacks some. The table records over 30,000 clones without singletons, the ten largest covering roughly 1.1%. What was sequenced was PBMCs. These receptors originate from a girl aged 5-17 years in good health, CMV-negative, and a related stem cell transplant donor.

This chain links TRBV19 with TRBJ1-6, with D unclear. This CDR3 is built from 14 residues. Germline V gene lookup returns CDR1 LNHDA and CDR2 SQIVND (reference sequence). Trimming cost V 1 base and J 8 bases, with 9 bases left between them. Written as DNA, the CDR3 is TGTGCCAGTAGTATAGCGTATCCGGATTCACCCCTCCACTTT. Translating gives CASSIAYPDSPLHF. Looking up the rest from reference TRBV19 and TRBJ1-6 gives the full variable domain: DGGITQSPKYLFRKEGQNVTLSCEQNLNHDAMYWYRQDPGQGLRLIYYSQIVNDFQKGDIAEGYSVSREKKESFPLTVTSAQKNPTAFYLCASSIAYPDSPLHFGNGTRLTVT.

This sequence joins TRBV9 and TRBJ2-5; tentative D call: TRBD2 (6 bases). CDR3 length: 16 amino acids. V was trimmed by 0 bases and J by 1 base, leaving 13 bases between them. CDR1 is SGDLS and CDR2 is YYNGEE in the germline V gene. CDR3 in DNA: TGTGCCAGCAGCGTAGGGAGCGGGCAGGGCCAAGAGACCCAGTACTTC. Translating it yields CASSVGSGQGQETQYF.

CDR3: CASSSRTSTPETQYF. CDR3 nucleotide sequence: TGCGCCAGCAGCTCTAGGACTAGCACACCGGAGACCCAGTACTTC. The J gene is TRBJ2-5, the V gene TRBV5-1, with 8 bases identical to TRBD2. CDR1 is SGHRS and CDR2 is YFSETQ in the germline V gene. The CDR3 covers 15 residues. V was pared by 3 bases and J by 5 bases, with 9 bases of the junction left unmatched.

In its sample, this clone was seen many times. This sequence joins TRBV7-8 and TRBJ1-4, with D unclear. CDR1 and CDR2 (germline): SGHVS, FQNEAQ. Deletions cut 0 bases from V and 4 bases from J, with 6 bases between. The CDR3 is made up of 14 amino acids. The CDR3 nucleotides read TGTGCCAGCAGCTTAGCGCGGTATAATGAAAAACTGTTTTTT. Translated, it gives CASSLARYNEKLFF.

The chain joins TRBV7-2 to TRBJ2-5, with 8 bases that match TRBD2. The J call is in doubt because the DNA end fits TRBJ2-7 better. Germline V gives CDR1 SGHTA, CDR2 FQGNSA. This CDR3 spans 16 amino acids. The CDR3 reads CASSLRGGLSHYEQYF. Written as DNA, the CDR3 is TGTGCCAGCAGCTTACGGGGGGGCCTTTCTCACTACGAGCAGTACTTC.

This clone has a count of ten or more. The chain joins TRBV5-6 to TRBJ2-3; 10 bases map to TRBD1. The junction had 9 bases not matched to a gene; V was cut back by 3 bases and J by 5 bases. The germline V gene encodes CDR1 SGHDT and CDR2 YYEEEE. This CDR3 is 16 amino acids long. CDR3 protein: CASSYSPGTGVDTQYF. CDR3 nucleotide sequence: TGTGCCAGCAGCTATAGTCCCGGGACAGGGGTAGATACGCAGTATTTT.

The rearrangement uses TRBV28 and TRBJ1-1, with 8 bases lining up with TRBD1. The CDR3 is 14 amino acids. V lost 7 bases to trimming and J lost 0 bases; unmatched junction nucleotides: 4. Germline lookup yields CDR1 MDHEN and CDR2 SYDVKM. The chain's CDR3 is CASKPGGMNTEAFF. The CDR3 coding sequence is TGTGCCAGCAAGCCAGGGGGCATGAACACTGAAGCTTTCTTT.

CDR3 region: CAWSTTGPIGSYEQYF. The CDR3 region has the DNA TGTGCCTGGAGTACGACAGGCCCCATAGGGTCCTACGAGCAGTACTTC. The V gene is TRBV30, the J gene TRBJ2-7; D may be TRBD1 (6 bases). Germline V gene sequence: CDR1 GTSNPN, CDR2 SVGIG (reference sequence). CDR3 size: 16 residues. The ends were cut back, 2 bases at V and 1 base at J, with 18 bases in the middle. Combining the CDR3 with reference TRBV30 and TRBJ2-7 gives the whole variable domain SQTIHQWPATLVQPVGSPLSLECTVEGTSNPNLYWYRQAAGRGLQLLFYSVGIGQISSEVPQNLSASRPQDRQFILSSKKLLLSDSGFYLCAWSTTGPIGSYEQYFGPGTRLTVT.

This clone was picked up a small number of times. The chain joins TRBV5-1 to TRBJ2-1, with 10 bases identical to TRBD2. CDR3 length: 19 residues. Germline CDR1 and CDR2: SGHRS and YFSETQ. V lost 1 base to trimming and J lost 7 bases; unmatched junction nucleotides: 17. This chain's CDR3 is CASSLRASGGYISKNEQFF. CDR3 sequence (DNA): TGCGCCAGCAGCTTGAGGGCTAGCGGGGGATACATCTCTAAGAATGAGCAGTTCTTC. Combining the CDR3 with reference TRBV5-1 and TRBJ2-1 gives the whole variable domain KAGVTQTPRYLIKTRGQQVTLSCSPISGHRSVSWYQQTPGQGLQFLFEYFSETQRNKGNFPGRFSGRQFSNSRSEMNVSTLELGDSALYLCASSLRASGGYISKNEQFFGPGTRLTVL.

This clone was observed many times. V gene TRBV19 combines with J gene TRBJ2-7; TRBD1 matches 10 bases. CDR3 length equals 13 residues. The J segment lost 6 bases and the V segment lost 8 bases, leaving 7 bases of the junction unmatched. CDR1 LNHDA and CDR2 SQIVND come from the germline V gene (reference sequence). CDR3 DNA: TGTGCCAGTTCCGGGACAGGGGCATCCGAGCAGTACTTC. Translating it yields CASSGTGASEQYF. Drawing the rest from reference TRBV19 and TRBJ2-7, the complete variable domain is DGGITQSPKYLFRKEGQNVTLSCEQNLNHDAMYWYRQDPGQGLRLIYYSQIVNDFQKGDIAEGYSVSREKKESFPLTVTSAQKNPTAFYLCASSGTGASEQYFGPGTRLTVT.

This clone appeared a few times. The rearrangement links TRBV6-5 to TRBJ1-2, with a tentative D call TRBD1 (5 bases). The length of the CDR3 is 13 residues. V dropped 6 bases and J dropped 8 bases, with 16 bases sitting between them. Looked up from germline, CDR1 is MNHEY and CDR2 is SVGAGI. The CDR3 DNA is TGTGCCAGCAGCCGCGACAGTTCATGGGGCTACACCTTC. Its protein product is CASSRDSSWGYTF.

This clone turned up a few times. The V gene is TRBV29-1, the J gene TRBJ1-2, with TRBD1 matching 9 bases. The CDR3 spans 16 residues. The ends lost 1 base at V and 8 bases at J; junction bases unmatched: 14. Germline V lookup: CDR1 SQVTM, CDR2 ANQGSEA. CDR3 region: CSVEVFIPGQGRGYTF. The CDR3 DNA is TGCAGCGTTGAAGTCTTCATACCGGGACAGGGTAGAGGCTACACCTTC.

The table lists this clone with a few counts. CDR3 nucleotide sequence: TGTGCCTGGAAAAAAAGAGAGCGCTATGGCTACACCTTC. Translated, it gives CAWKKRERYGYTF. The J gene is TRBJ1-2, the V gene TRBV30; no firm D call. Germline CDR1 reads GTSNPN; CDR2 reads SVGIG (reference sequence). V was cut by 4 bases and J by 4 bases, with 13 bases left in between. CDR3 length: 13 residues.